These T cell receptor beta chains were read from a single sample in a study of spatial heterogeneity in lung cancer. TCRdb independently ran MiXCR on the 5' RACE reads; one entry per CDR3 protein. The repertoire holds almost 75,000 distinct CDR3 sequences, with approximately 12% as singletons. The sample consisted of PBMCs, taken at surgery. The receptor source for this set is a male donor with early-stage non-small cell lung cancer. CDR3s include the opening cysteine and the closing phenylalanine or tryptophan. Each record gives: clone size, V gene, J gene, CDR3 protein. Clone size is given for some rows only: seen once, a few or many times, or a class if the clone is expanded.

clone size: few; V gene: TRBV24-1; J gene: TRBJ2-2; CDR3 protein: CATSDNSAPGELFF
clone size: many; V gene: TRBV29-1; J gene: TRBJ1-1; CDR3 protein: CSQERADRWYSEAFF
clone size: NA; V gene: TRBV7-2; J gene: TRBJ1-2; CDR3 protein: CASSPAGTKSRGYTF
clone size: many; V gene: TRBV4-1; J gene: TRBJ2-7; CDR3 protein: CASSQETGVYEQYF
clone size: many; V gene: TRBV29-1; J gene: TRBJ2-1; CDR3 protein: CSVGTGGNEQFF
clone size: NA; V gene: TRBV7-2; J gene: TRBJ2-7; CDR3 protein: CASRNSGTYEQYF
clone size: NA; V gene: TRBV7-2; J gene: TRBJ2-3; CDR3 protein: CASSPIGLATIGDTQYF
clone size: few; V gene: TRBV3-1; J gene: TRBJ2-5; CDR3 protein: CASSQVGQGAGETQYF
clone size: few; V gene: TRBV12-5; J gene: TRBJ2-3; CDR3 protein: CASVSLSDTQYF
clone size: NA; V gene: TRBV7-9; J gene: TRBJ2-7; CDR3 protein: CASRRASEQYF
clone size: NA; V gene: TRBV20-1; J gene: TRBJ2-3; CDR3 protein: CSARIPLAGGFTDTQYF
clone size: NA; V gene: TRBV6-2/TRBV6-3; J gene: TRBJ1-5; CDR3 protein: CASSYGAVNQPQHF
clone size: few; V gene: TRBV7-2; J gene: TRBJ1-5; CDR3 protein: CASSLEREPSQPQHF
clone size: few; V gene: TRBV10-3; J gene: TRBJ2-3; CDR3 protein: CAISQGTGTDTQYF
clone size: many; V gene: TRBV19; J gene: TRBJ2-1; CDR3 protein: CASSTLAGGRGEQFF
clone size: NA; V gene: TRBV29-1; J gene: TRBJ2-7; CDR3 protein: CSITTGENYEQYF
clone size: many; V gene: TRBV6-5; J gene: TRBJ2-1; CDR3 protein: CASSYKIRTHEQFF
clone size: few; V gene: TRBV7-9; J gene: TRBJ1-1; CDR3 protein: CASTYQAANTEAFF
clone size: NA; V gene: TRBV6-5; J gene: TRBJ1-1; CDR3 protein: CASSLGGLGTEAFF
clone size: NA; V gene: TRBV7-6; J gene: TRBJ1-1; CDR3 protein: CASSLDGLNTEAFF
clone size: many; V gene: TRBV7-9; J gene: TRBJ2-1; CDR3 protein: CASSLGTSRHTEQFF
clone size: few; V gene: TRBV20-1; J gene: TRBJ2-5; CDR3 protein: CSAQYQETQYF
clone size: few; V gene: TRBV7-2; J gene: TRBJ1-2; CDR3 protein: CASSLAGQGGYGYTF
clone size: NA; V gene: TRBV19; J gene: TRBJ1-4; CDR3 protein: CASSIAGRTNEKLFF